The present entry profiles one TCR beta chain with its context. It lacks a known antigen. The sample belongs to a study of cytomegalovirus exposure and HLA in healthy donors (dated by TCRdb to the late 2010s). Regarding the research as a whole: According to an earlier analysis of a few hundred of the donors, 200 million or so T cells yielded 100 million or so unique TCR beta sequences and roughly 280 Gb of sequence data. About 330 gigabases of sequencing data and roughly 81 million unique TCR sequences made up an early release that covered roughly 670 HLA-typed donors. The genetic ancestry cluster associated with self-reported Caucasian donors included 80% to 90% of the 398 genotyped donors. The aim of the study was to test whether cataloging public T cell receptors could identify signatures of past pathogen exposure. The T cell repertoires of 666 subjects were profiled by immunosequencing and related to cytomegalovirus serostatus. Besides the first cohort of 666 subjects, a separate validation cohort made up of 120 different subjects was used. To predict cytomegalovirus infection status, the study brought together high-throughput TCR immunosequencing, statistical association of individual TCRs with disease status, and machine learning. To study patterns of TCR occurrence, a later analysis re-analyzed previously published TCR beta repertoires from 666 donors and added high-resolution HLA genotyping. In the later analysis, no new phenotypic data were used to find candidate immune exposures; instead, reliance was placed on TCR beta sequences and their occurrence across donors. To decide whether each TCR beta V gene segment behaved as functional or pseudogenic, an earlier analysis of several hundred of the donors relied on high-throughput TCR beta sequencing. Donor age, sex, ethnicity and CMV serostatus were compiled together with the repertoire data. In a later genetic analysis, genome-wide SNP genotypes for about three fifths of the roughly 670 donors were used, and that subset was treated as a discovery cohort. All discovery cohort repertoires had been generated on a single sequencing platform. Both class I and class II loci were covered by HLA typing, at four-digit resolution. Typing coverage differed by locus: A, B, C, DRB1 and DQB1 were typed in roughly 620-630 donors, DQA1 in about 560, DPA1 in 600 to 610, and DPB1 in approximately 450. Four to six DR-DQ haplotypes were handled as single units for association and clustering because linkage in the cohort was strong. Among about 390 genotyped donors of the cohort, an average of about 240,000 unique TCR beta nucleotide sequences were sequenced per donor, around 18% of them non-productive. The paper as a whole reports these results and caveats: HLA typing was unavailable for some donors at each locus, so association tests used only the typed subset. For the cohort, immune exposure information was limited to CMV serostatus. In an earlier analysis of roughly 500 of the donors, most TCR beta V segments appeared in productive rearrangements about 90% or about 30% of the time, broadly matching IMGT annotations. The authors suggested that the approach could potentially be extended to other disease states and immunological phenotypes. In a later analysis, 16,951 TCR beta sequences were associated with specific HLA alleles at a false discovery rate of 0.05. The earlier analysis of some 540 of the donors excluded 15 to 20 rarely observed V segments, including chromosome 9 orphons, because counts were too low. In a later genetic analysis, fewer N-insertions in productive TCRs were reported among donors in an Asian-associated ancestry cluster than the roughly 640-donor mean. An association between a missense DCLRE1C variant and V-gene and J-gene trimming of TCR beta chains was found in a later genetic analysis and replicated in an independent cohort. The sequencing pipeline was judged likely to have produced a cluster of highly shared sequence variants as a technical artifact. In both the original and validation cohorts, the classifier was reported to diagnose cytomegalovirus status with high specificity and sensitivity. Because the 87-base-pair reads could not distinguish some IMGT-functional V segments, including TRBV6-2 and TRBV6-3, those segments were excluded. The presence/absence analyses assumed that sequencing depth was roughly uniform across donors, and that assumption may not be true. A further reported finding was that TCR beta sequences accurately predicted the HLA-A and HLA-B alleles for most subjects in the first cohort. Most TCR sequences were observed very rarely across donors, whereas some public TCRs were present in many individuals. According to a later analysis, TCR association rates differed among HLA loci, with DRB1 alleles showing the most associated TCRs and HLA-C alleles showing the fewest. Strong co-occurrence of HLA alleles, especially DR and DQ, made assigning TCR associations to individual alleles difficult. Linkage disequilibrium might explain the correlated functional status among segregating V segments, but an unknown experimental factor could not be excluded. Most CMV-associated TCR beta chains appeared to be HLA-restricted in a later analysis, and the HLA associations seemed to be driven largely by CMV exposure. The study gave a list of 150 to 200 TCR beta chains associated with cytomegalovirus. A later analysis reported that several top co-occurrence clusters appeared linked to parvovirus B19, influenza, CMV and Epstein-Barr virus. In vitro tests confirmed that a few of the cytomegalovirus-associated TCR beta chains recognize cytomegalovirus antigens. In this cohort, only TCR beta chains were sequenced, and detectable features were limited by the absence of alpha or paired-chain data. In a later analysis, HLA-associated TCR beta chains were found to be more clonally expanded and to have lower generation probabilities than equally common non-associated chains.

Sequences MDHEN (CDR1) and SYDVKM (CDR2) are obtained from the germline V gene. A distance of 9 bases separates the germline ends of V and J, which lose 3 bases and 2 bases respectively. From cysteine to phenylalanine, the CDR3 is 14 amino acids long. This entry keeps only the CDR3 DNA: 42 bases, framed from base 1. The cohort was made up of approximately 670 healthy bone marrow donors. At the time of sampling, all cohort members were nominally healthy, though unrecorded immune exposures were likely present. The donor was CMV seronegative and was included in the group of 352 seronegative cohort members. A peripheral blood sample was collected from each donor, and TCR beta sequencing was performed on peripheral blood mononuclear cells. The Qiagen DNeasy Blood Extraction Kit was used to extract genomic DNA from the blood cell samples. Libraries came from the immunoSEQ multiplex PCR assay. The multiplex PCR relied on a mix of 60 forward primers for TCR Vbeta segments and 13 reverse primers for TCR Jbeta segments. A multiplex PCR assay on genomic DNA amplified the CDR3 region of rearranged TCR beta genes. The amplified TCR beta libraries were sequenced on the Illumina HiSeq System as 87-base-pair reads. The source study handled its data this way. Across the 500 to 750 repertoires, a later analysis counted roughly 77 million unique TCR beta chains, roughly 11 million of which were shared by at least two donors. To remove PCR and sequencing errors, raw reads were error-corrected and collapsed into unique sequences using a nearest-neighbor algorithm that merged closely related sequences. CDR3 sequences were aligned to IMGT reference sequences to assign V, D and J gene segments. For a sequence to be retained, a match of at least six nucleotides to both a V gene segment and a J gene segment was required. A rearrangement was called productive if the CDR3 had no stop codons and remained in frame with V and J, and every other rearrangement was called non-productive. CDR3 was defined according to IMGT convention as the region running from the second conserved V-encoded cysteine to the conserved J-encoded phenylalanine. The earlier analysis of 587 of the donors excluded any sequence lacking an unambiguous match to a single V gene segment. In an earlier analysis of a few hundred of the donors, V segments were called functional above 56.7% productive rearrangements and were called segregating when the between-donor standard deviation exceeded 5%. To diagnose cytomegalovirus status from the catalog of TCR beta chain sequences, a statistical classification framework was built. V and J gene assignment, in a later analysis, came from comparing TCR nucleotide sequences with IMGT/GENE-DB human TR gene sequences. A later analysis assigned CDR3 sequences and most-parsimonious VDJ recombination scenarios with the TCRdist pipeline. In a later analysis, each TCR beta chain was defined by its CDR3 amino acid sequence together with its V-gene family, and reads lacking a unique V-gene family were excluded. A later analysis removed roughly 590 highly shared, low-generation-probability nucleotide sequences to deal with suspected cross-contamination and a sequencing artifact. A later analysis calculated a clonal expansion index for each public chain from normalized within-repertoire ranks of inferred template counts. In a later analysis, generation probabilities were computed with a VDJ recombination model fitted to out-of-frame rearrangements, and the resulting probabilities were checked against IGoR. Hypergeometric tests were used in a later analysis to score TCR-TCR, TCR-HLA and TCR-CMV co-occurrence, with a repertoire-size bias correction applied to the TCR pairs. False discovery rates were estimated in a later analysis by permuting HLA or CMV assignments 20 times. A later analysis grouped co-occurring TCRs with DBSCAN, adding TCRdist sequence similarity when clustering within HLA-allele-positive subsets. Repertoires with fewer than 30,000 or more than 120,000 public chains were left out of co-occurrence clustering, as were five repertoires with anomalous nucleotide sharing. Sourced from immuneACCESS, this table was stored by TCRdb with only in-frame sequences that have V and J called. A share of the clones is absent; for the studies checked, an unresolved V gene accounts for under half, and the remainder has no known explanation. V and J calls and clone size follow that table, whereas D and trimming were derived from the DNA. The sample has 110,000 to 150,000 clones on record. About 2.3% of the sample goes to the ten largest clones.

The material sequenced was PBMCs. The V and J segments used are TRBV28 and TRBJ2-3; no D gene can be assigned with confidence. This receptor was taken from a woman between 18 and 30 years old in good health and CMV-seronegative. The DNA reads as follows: TGTGCCAGCAGTTTCCAACAGTACACAGATACGCAGTATTTT. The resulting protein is CASSFQQYTDTQYF.